Reported below is one TCR beta chain. Its specificity is not known. This specimen belongs to a study of T cell responses to AZD1222 COVID-19 vaccine. Whole-study results and caveats: White British ancestry dominated among donors, who included more females, and clonal diversity was possibly underestimated. The study found vaccine-associated CD4 TCRs spanning spike, dominant at 160-218 and 743-854.

Sequencing was performed with immunoSEQ multiplex PCR; in TCRdb, only in-frame clones are kept and a portion is missing. The table has 86,000 or so clones, approximately 89% seen once. Germline CDR1 and CDR2: LNHDA and SQIVND (reference sequence). V was pared by 3 bases and J by 1 base, with 6 bases between. The CDR3 totals 13 residues. The material sequenced was peripheral blood, taken on day 0 of AZD1222 vaccination. J is TRBJ1-2 and V is TRBV19; possible D gene TRBD1, 5 bases. This TCR was sampled from an adult in good health. CDR3 sequence reads: CASSIDSNYGYTF. CDR3 in DNA: TGTGCCAGTAGTATTGACAGTAACTATGGCTACACCTTC.